These 25 T cell receptor beta chains share one sample of origin, sequenced in a study of CD8 T cells in ankylosing spondylitis listed by TCRdb under 2017. The method behind the library was 5' RACE. The data were produced on an Illumina MiSeq. Starting from the raw public reads, TCRdb applied fastp trimming at Q25, assembled clones with MiXCR and retained in-frame beta chains. Rows are unified per CDR3 protein, each entry keeping the most common DNA and genes. Counted in this sample were under 30,000 distinct CDR3 sequences; over 6.5% of them appeared once. Approximately 31% of the sample lies in the top ten. Sequenced sample: blood. Receptor source: a male donor with ankylosing spondylitis or in good health (not recorded which).

This clonotype was detected only a few times. The chain links TRBV29-1 to TRBJ1-1; the match to TRBD1 covers 7 bases. Germline V lookup: CDR1 SQVTM, CDR2 ANQGSEA. There are 12 residues in the CDR3. V was pared by 4 bases and J by 8 bases, with 7 bases of the junction left unmatched. The CDR3: CSVGDRGTEAFF. CDR3 coding DNA: TGCAGCGTTGGGGACAGAGGTACAGAAGCTTTCTTT.

This clonotype appeared a few times. The chain combines TRBV5-1 with TRBJ1-5; D uncertain. CDR1 and CDR2 from the germline V gene are SGHRS and YFSETQ. V was trimmed by 4 bases and J by 6 bases, leaving 11 bases between them. The CDR3 runs to 13 residues. CDR3 DNA: TGCGCCAGCAGCCAGGACGTTTCTCAGCCCCAGCATTTT. This sequence encodes CASSQDVSQPQHF.

This clonotype was seen only a few times. This chain uses TRBV6-5 with TRBJ2-3; D is ambiguous. The ends were cut back, 6 bases at V and 0 bases at J, with 10 bases in the middle. Germline CDR1 reads MNHEY; CDR2 reads SVGAGI. This CDR3 spans 14 amino acids. The CDR3 region has the DNA TGTGCCAGCAGAGGACCGGTCAGCACAGATACGCAGTATTTT. Residues: CASRGPVSTDTQYF.

This clonotype was detected only a few times. The chain employs TRBV10-3 and TRBJ2-2, with 8 bases fitting TRBD1. This CDR3 contains 15 residues. V lost 10 bases to trimming and J lost 0 bases; unmatched junction nucleotides: 7. Germline CDR1 and CDR2: ENHRY and SYGVKD. CDR3 residues: CATTGGITNTGELFF. In DNA form, the CDR3 reads TGTGCCACTACAGGGGGGATAACGAACACCGGGGAGCTGTTTTTT.

The chain is built from TRBV7-9 and TRBJ2-2; D unresolved. Germline CDR1 and CDR2: SEHNR and FQNEAQ (reference sequence). The CDR3 totals 14 residues. V shed 5 bases and J shed 1 base, with 8 bases lying between them. The CDR3 spells CASSTNRNTGELFF. In DNA form, the CDR3 reads TGTGCCAGCAGCACTAACAGGAACACCGGGGAGCTGTTTTTT.

This clonotype appeared a few times. The V gene is TRBV4-2, the J gene TRBJ1-4; 9 bases match TRBD1. This CDR3 region has 15 residues. V was clipped by 1 base and J by 8 bases; unmatched bases: 5. From germline, CDR1 is LGHNA and CDR2 YNFKEQ. Here the CDR3 DNA reads TGTGCCAGCAGCCAAGGGGACAGGGAAGGAGAAAAACTGTTTTTT. Residues: CASSQGDREGEKLFF.

The chain has TRBV7-9 and TRBJ2-5; the D is unclear. The germline CDR1 and CDR2 sequences are SEHNR and FQNEAQ (reference sequence). The CDR3 loop spans 15 amino acids. V lost 2 bases to trimming and J lost 7 bases, with 17 bases between them. The CDR3: CASSLRSRQNGTQYF. Written as DNA, the CDR3 is TGTGCCAGCAGCTTAAGAAGTCGGCAGAACGGGACCCAGTACTTC.

This sequence joins TRBV20-1 and TRBJ2-3, with no clear D. The V end lost 7 bases, the J end lost 1 base, and 12 bases lay between the germline ends. The CDR3 runs 13 residues. Germline V gene sequence: CDR1 DFQATT, CDR2 SNEGSKA (reference sequence). CDR3 protein: CSVFNTRTDTQYF. The CDR3 DNA is TGCAGTGTTTTTAATACTCGCACAGATACGCAGTATTTT.

The table lists this clonotype with a few counts. The chain uses TRBV9 and TRBJ2-2; D may be TRBD1 (5 bases). The germline CDR1 and CDR2 sequences are SGDLS and YYNGEE. Trimming stripped 4 bases from V and 6 bases from J, with 10 bases between. This CDR3 contains 13 residues. The CDR3 DNA follows: TGTGCCAGCAGCACCCGACAGTCCGGGGAGCTGTTTTTT. As protein: CASSTRQSGELFF. Full variable domain (outside the CDR3, taken from reference TRBV9 and TRBJ2-2): DSGVTQTPKHLITATGQRVTLRCSPRSGDLSVYWYQQSLDQGLQFLIQYYNGEERAKGNILERFSAQQFPDLHSELNLSSLELGDSALYFCASSTRQSGELFFGEGSRLTVL.

At least ten counts were recorded for this clonotype. In DNA form, the CDR3 reads TGTGCCAGCAGTTGGGACGGAGACACCGGGGAGCTGTTTTTT. Translated: CASSWDGDTGELFF. J is TRBJ2-2 and V is TRBV6-6; tentatively, D is TRBD1 or TRBD2 (5 bases each). Germline CDR1 reads MNHNY; CDR2 reads SVGAGI (reference sequence). The ends were cut back, 4 bases at V and 3 bases at J, with 9 bases in the middle. This CDR3 has 14 amino acids.

This chain joins TRBV15 and TRBJ1-4; weak D call: TRBD1 (5 bases). Trimming removed 6 bases from V and 8 bases from J, with 16 bases in between. Germline V lookup: CDR1 LNHNV, CDR2 YYDKDF (reference sequence). The CDR3 totals 14 residues. In nucleotides, the CDR3 is TGTGCCACCAGGACGAAGACAGTTCGCGAAAAACTGTTTTTT. It translates to CATRTKTVREKLFF.

The chain links TRBV4-3 to TRBJ1-6; no clear D gene. This CDR3 has 14 residues. The V and J ends lost 4 bases and 5 bases respectively, with 9 bases between them. The germline V gene encodes CDR1 LGHNA and CDR2 YSLEER. In DNA, the CDR3 is TGCGCCAGCAGCCTGTCCGGGAATAATTCACCCCTCCACTTT. This sequence encodes CASSLSGNNSPLHF.

This clonotype was detected a few times. The chain has TRBV30 and TRBJ2-7, with 8 bases matching TRBD2. This CDR3 has 17 amino acids. Trimming at V came to 0 bases and at J to 6 bases, leaving 16 bases not matched to a gene. Germline CDR1 is GTSNPN and CDR2 is SVGIG (reference sequence). In DNA, the CDR3 is TGTGCCTGGAGTGTACGCCCAGCGGGAGAGCTAATGGCCGAGCAGTACTTC. Translated: CAWSVRPAGELMAEQYF.

The CDR3 nucleotides are TGTGCCAGCACCAAAGACAGGGGTTCCACAGATACGCAGTATTTT. As protein: CASTKDRGSTDTQYF. The V gene is TRBV12-3 or TRBV12-4, the J gene TRBJ2-3; 8 positions agree with TRBD1. The CDR3 contains 15 residues. V was clipped by 7 bases and J by 2 bases; unmatched bases: 8.

The chain combines TRBV20-1 with TRBJ2-1, with 10 bases identical to TRBD2. This CDR3 has 15 amino acids. Germline assignment: CDR1 DFQATT and CDR2 SNEGSKA (reference sequence). V gave up 7 bases and J gave up 6 bases; unmatched junction bases: 12. As DNA, the CDR3 is TGCAGTGTAAGGTGGAGACTAGCGGGCCCCAATGAGCAGTTCTTC. Encoded protein: CSVRWRLAGPNEQFF.

This clonotype came up a few times. V is TRBV7-2 and J is TRBJ1-5; no clear D gene. This CDR3 spans 14 amino acids. V shed 5 bases and J shed 2 bases, with 10 bases lying between them. Germline V CDR1 and CDR2: SGHTA, FQGNSA. The CDR3 region has the DNA TGTGCCAGCAGCAAAGCTAGGGGCAATCAGCCCCAGCATTTT. It codes for CASSKARGNQPQHF. The variable domain in full, completed from reference TRBV7-2 and TRBJ1-5, reads GAGVSQSPSNKVTEKGKDVELRCDPISGHTALYWYRQSLGQGLEFLIYFQGNSAPDKSGLPSDRFSAERTGGSVSTLTIQRTQQEDSAVYLCASSKARGNQPQHFGDGTRLSIL.

The sample holds many counts of this clonotype. Here the CDR3 DNA reads TGTGCCAGCAGCTTGGGCTTTAATGAAAAACTGTTTTTT. Translated, it gives CASSLGFNEKLFF. The rearrangement links TRBV7-2 to TRBJ1-4; no reliable D call. CDR1 and CDR2 from the germline V gene are SGHTA and FQGNSA. CDR3 size: 13 residues. Trimming removed 3 bases from V and 4 bases from J, with 6 bases in between. The full variable domain, with the rest looked up from reference TRBV7-2 and TRBJ1-4, is GAGVSQSPSNKVTEKGKDVELRCDPISGHTALYWYRQSLGQGLEFLIYFQGNSAPDKSGLPSDRFSAERTGGSVSTLTIQRTQQEDSAVYLCASSLGFNEKLFFGSGTQLSVL.

V gene TRBV20-1 combines with J gene TRBJ1-1; D unresolved. Germline V lookup: CDR1 DFQATT, CDR2 SNEGSKA (reference sequence). The germline V and J ends were trimmed by 3 bases and 2 bases, with 10 bases remaining between them. This CDR3 spans 13 amino acids. The CDR3 DNA is TGCAGTGCTAGTAACCCAGTTAACACTGAAGCTTTCTTT. It translates to CSASNPVNTEAFF.

J is TRBJ2-5 and V is TRBV5-6; weak D call: TRBD2 (6 bases). The CDR3 totals 15 residues. Germline loops: CDR1 SGHDT, CDR2 YYEEEE. V lost 0 bases to trimming and J lost 4 bases, with 13 bases between them. CDR3 region: CASSLAGGARETQYF. Written as DNA, the CDR3 is TGTGCCAGCAGCTTGGCTGGCGGGGCGCGAGAGACCCAGTACTTC.

This clonotype was seen only a few times. The gene calls are TRBV24-1 and TRBJ2-2, with 7 nucleotides matching TRBD1. The V and J ends lost 4 bases and 3 bases, in that order; junction bases with no gene match: 10. The CDR3 covers 17 residues. CDR1 and CDR2 (germline): KGHDR, SFDVKD. In DNA form, the CDR3 reads TGTGCCACCAGTGACCCTGACAGGGCCCTGTACACCGGGGAGCTGTTTTTT. Translation: CATSDPDRALYTGELFF.

This clonotype was counted a few times. The chain has TRBV10-2 and TRBJ2-5; D unresolved. Between the trimmed V and J ends, which lost 9 bases and 2 bases, there was a span of 13 bases. Germline V gene sequence: CDR1 WSHSY, CDR2 SAAADI. This CDR3 spans 13 amino acids. The CDR3 protein is CASRRTEQETQYF. The CDR3 bases are TGCGCCAGTCGTAGGACGGAACAAGAGACCCAGTACTTC.

This clonotype was detected ten times or more. This chain links TRBV20-1 with TRBJ2-7; 10 bases are shared with TRBD2. The germline gives CDR1 DFQATT, CDR2 SNEGSKA (reference sequence). V lost 3 bases and J lost 3; bases outside the gene matches: 8. CDR3 length: 15 residues. The CDR3 DNA follows: TGCAGTGCTAGGGACGGGACTAGCGTCGTCTACGAGCAGTACTTC. Translation gives CSARDGTSVVYEQYF.

The table lists this clonotype with a few counts. The chain links TRBV20-1 to TRBJ2-5, with D perhaps given as TRBD1 or TRBD2 (5 bases each). The CDR3 extends over 14 amino acids. V shed 4 bases and J shed 1 base, with 13 bases lying between them. Germline V CDR1 and CDR2: DFQATT, SNEGSKA (reference sequence). The CDR3 DNA reads as TGCAGTGCTATGAGAGGGGAGCCCCAAGAGACCCAGTACTTC. Translation gives CSAMRGEPQETQYF.

This clonotype was detected a few times. The V gene is TRBV11-2, the J gene TRBJ2-3; 8 bases align to TRBD2. The CDR3 runs 15 residues. Germline V gene data show CDR1 as SGHAT and CDR2 as FQNNGV. The ends lost 3 bases at V and 2 bases at J; junction bases unmatched: 4. CDR3 protein: CASSFRGGLTDTQYF. The CDR3 DNA is TGTGCCAGCAGCTTCCGGGGGGGCCTCACAGATACGCAGTATTTT.

This clonotype has a count of ten or more. DNA of the CDR3: TGCAGTGCGGGGACTAGCGGGTTCAGCACAGATACGCAGTATTTT. This sequence encodes CSAGTSGFSTDTQYF. The V call is TRBV20-1, the J call TRBJ2-3; 12 bases match TRBD2. From germline, CDR1 is DFQATT and CDR2 SNEGSKA (reference sequence). CDR3 length: 15 amino acids. The J segment lost 0 bases and the V segment lost 6 bases, leaving 4 bases of the junction unmatched.